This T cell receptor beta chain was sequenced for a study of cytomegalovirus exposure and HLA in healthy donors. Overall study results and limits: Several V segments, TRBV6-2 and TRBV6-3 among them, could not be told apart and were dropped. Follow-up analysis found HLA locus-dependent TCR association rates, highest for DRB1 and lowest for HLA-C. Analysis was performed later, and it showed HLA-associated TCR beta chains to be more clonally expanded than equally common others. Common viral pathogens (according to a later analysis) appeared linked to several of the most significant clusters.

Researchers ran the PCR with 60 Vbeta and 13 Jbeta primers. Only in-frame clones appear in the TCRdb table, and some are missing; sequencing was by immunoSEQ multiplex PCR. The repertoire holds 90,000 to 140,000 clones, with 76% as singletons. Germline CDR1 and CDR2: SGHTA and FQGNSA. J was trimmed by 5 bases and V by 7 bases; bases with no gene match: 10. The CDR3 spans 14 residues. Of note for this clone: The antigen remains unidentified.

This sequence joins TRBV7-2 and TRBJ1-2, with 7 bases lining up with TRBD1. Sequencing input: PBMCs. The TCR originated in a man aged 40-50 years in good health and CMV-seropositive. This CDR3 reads CASTHDRATYGYTF. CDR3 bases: TGTGCCAGCACCCACGACAGGGCAACATATGGCTACACCTTC.